This entry lists 21 T cell receptor beta chains sequenced from one sample in a study of T-cell memory formation after mild COVID-19. Each CDR3 protein is one row after TCRdb ran MiXCR on the 5' RACE reads. Of hundreds of thousands of distinct CDR3 sequences in the sample, roughly 8.2% were seen once. The sample taken for sequencing was PBMCs or a T cell subset sorted from them (not recorded which). These TCRs come from a man aged 18-30 years who had mild COVID-19 (a few samples of this study predate the infection). Cell type and time point are not known.

The sample holds a few counts of this clonotype. The V call is TRBV20-1, the J call TRBJ2-4; D not certain. Germline V gene sequence: CDR1 DFQATT, CDR2 SNEGSKA (reference sequence). This CDR3 has 11 amino acids. Trimming took off 5 bases at V and 7 bases at J, with 9 bases between the two ends. DNA for the CDR3: TGCAGTGCTTTGGGTTTGAACATTCAGTACTTC. Translation: CSALGLNIQYF.

This clonotype was counted a few times. This sequence joins TRBV29-1 and TRBJ2-3; 7 nucleotides agree with TRBD1. V shed 5 bases, J shed 6 bases, and the junction held 11 bases outside the gene matches. This CDR3 region has 14 residues. Germline CDR1 reads SQVTM; CDR2 reads ANQGSEA. Here the CDR3 DNA reads TGCAGCGTTTCCCAACAGGGGCCGTCTGATACGCAGTATTTT. Translated, it gives CSVSQQGPSDTQYF.

This clonotype was picked up many times. The chain recombines TRBV7-2 with TRBJ2-5, with TRBD2 matching over 13 bases. The J segment lost 5 bases and the V segment lost 5 bases, leaving 8 bases of the junction unmatched. The CDR3 is made up of 16 amino acids. Germline CDR1 SGHTA, CDR2 FQGNSA. This CDR3 is CASSRSEGLAGETQYF. The DNA of the CDR3 is TGTGCCAGCAGCCGAAGTGAGGGACTAGCGGGGGAGACCCAGTACTTC.

The rearrangement joins TRBV5-1 to TRBJ2-6; unclear D gene. Trimming shortened V by 0 bases and J by 2 bases, and 9 bases separated the two germline ends. Looked up from germline, CDR1 is SGHRS and CDR2 is YFSETQ. The CDR3 covers 16 residues. The CDR3 loop is CASSLEGQTGANVLTF. CDR3 coding DNA: TGCGCCAGCAGCTTGGAAGGTCAGACTGGGGCCAACGTCCTGACTTTC. The full variable domain, in which reference TRBV5-1 and TRBJ2-6 provide the parts outside the CDR3, is KAGVTQTPRYLIKTRGQQVTLSCSPISGHRSVSWYQQTPGQGLQFLFEYFSETQRNKGNFPGRFSGRQFSNSRSEMNVSTLELGDSALYLCASSLEGQTGANVLTFGAGSRLTVL.

This clonotype has ten or more counts. V usage is TRBV12-3 or TRBV12-4 and J usage is TRBJ2-3; D possibly corresponds to TRBD1 (6 bases). This CDR3 is 13 amino acids long. With 7 bases removed from V and 2 bases from J, the gap between germline ends came to 10 bases. The CDR3 protein is CASTWGHTDTQYF. The CDR3 DNA reads as TGTGCCAGCACCTGGGGGCACACAGATACGCAGTATTTT.

The sample holds many counts of this clonotype. V gene TRBV7-9 combines with J gene TRBJ2-1; 9 bases are shared with TRBD2. The J segment lost 3 bases and the V segment lost 2 bases, leaving 8 bases of the junction unmatched. Germline CDR1 is SEHNR and CDR2 is FQNEAQ (reference sequence). The CDR3 is 17 residues long. CDR3 in amino acids: CASSLMAGGQIYNEQFF. In DNA form, the CDR3 reads TGTGCCAGCAGCTTAATGGCGGGGGGGCAGATCTACAATGAGCAGTTCTTC.

This clonotype was detected many times. The chain joins TRBV2 to TRBJ2-7, with D tentatively TRBD2 (6 bases). Germline lookup yields CDR1 SNHLY and CDR2 FYNNEI. V lost 6 bases to trimming and J lost 3 bases, with 15 bases between them. The CDR3 sequence is 14 residues long. The CDR3 bases are TGTGCCAGCAGCCCAGGGACTGGACTCTACGAGCAGTACGTC. Its translation: CASSPGTGLYEQYV.

This chain connects TRBV5-8 to TRBJ2-7; a possible D gene is TRBD1 (6 bases). CDR3 length: 14 residues. Germline V lookup: CDR1 SGHTS, CDR2 YDEGEE. Trimming shortened V by 4 bases and J by 4 bases, and 15 bases separated the two germline ends. This chain's CDR3 is CASSHRDQGYEQYF. Here the CDR3 DNA reads TGTGCCAGCAGCCACCGGGATCAGGGGTACGAGCAGTACTTC.

The sample holds a few counts of this clonotype. The chain has TRBV13 and TRBJ2-3; 7 nucleotides agree with TRBD1. The V segment lost 3 bases and the J segment 4 bases; nucleotides outside the gene matches: 7. Germline V CDR1 and CDR2: PRHDT, FYEKMQ (reference sequence). The CDR3 length is 15 residues. The CDR3 here is CASSFRGLAADTQYF. Here the CDR3 DNA reads TGTGCCAGCAGCTTTAGGGGGCTGGCGGCAGATACGCAGTATTTT.

The chain combines TRBV6-2 or TRBV6-3 with TRBJ2-1, with 7 bases fitting TRBD1. Germline V gene lookup returns CDR1 MNHEY and CDR2 SVGEGT. CDR3 length: 15 amino acids. V gave up 8 bases and J gave up 2 bases; unmatched junction bases: 9. CDR3 loop: CASGQAFITYNEQFF. In DNA form, the CDR3 reads TGTGCCAGCGGACAGGCATTTATTACCTACAATGAGCAGTTCTTC.

The chain carries TRBV12-3 or TRBV12-4 and TRBJ1-1, with D possibly being TRBD1 (5 bases). V lost 3 bases to trimming and J lost 11 bases, with 13 bases between them. CDR3 size: 12 residues. Here the CDR3 reads CASSFWAGGAFF. The CDR3 bases are TGTGCCAGCAGTTTTTGGGCGGGGGGGGCTTTCTTT.

The chain carries TRBV5-4 and TRBJ2-2, with TRBD2 as a possible D gene (6 bases). CDR1 and CDR2 from the germline V gene are SGHNT and YYREEE (reference sequence). V was pared by 1 base and J by 0 bases, with 10 bases between. The CDR3 totals 16 residues. The CDR3 DNA follows: TGTGCCAGCAGCTTGAGTCGGGGGACGAACACCGGGGAGCTGTTTTTT. Translating gives CASSLSRGTNTGELFF. The complete variable domain, with remaining parts taken from reference TRBV5-4 and TRBJ2-2, reads ETGVTQSPTHLIKTRGQQVTLRCSSQSGHNTVSWYQQALGQGPQFIFQYYREEENGRGNFPPRFSGLQFPNYSSELNVNALELDDSALYLCASSLSRGTNTGELFFGEGSRLTVL.

This clonotype was counted a single time. V is TRBV15 and J is TRBJ1-2; D perhaps matches TRBD1 (6 bases). The V gene's germline CDR1 is LNHNV and CDR2 YYDKDF (reference sequence). The ends were cut back, 2 bases at V and 5 bases at J, with 18 bases in the middle. This CDR3 region has 16 residues. The CDR3 loop is CATSRPLEGGEYGYTF. Here the CDR3 DNA reads TGTGCCACCAGCAGACCCCTTGAGGGGGGCGAATATGGCTACACCTTC.

The chain couples TRBV27 to TRBJ2-4; 10 bases agree with TRBD2. In germline, CDR1 is MNHEY, CDR2 SMNVEV (reference sequence). The CDR3 totals 14 residues. V lost 5 bases to trimming and J lost 6 bases; unmatched junction nucleotides: 4. The CDR3, as DNA: TGTGCCAGCAGTCCACGGACTAGCGGAAACATTCAGTACTTC. It is translated as CASSPRTSGNIQYF.

The gene calls are TRBV11-2 and TRBJ1-2, with 7 nucleotides matching TRBD1. CDR1 is SGHAT and CDR2 is FQNNGV in the germline V gene. This CDR3 comprises 14 residues. Unmatched junction bases numbered 6, after V lost 5 bases and J lost 3 bases. The CDR3 protein is CASSEAGTDYGYTF. CDR3 coding DNA: TGTGCCAGCAGCGAGGCCGGGACAGACTATGGCTACACCTTC.

The V and J genes are TRBV4-3 and TRBJ1-6; no definite D call. Germline CDR1 LGHNA, CDR2 YSLEER. The CDR3 extends over 16 amino acids. V was trimmed by 0 bases and J by 9 bases, leaving 15 bases between them. In DNA form, the CDR3 reads TGCGCCAGCAGCCAAGATACTAGTGTTTTGGGTTCACCCCTCCACTTT. Residues: CASSQDTSVLGSPLHF.

This clonotype was seen a handful of times. The gene calls are TRBV5-1 and TRBJ2-7; 8 positions agree with TRBD2. This CDR3 spans 15 amino acids. V lost 4 bases, J lost 1 base, and 7 bases stayed unmatched. CDR1 and CDR2 (germline): SGHRS, YFSETQ. The CDR3 here is CASSTGGTGSYEQYF. CDR3 DNA: TGCGCCAGCAGCACGGGGGGGACGGGGTCCTACGAGCAGTACTTC.

This clonotype has more than one count but fewer than ten. The chain uses TRBV5-4 and TRBJ2-5; D remains ambiguous. CDR1 and CDR2 from the germline V gene are SGHNT and YYREEE (reference sequence). The ends were cut back, 7 bases at V and 5 bases at J, with 12 bases in the middle. The CDR3 is made up of 12 amino acids. The CDR3 spells CASHLGEETQYF. The CDR3 DNA follows: TGTGCCAGCCACCTCGGCGAGGAGACCCAGTACTTC.

The V gene is TRBV15, the J gene TRBJ2-7, with D unresolved. Between the trimmed V and J ends, which lost 5 bases and 2 bases, there was a span of 4 bases. Germline-derived CDR1 and CDR2 are LNHNV and YYDKDF (reference sequence). The CDR3 consists of 11 residues. DNA for the CDR3: TGTGCCACCAGCCGTGCCTACGAGCAGTACTTC. This codes for CATSRAYEQYF.

This sequence joins TRBV3-1 and TRBJ2-5; 7 bases match TRBD2. The CDR3 consists of 15 residues. V trimming: 1 base; J trimming: 6 bases; junction bases outside the gene matches: 8. Germline V gene data show CDR1 as LGHDT and CDR2 as YNNKEL (reference sequence). The CDR3 reads CASSQGGGNTKTQYF. DNA for the CDR3: TGTGCCAGCAGCCAAGGGGGGGGTAATACGAAGACCCAGTACTTC.

The chain employs TRBV5-1 and TRBJ1-1, with D possibly being TRBD1 (6 bases). Trimming removed 4 bases at V and 4 bases at J, with 14 bases between. The CDR3 covers 14 residues. Germline CDR1 reads SGHRS; CDR2 reads YFSETQ. CDR3 protein: CASSREGGGTEAFF. The DNA for the CDR3 is TGCGCCAGCAGCCGAGAAGGGGGTGGCACTGAAGCTTTCTTT.